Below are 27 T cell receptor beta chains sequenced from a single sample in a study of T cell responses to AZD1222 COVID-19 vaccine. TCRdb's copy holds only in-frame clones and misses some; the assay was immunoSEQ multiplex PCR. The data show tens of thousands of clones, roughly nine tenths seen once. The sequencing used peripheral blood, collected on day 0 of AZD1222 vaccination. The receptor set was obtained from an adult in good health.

The CDR3 DNA reads TGTGCCAGTAGTATATGGGTAGGGCCTTACGAGCAGTACTTC. This translates into CASSIWVGPYEQYF. The rearrangement joins TRBV19 to TRBJ2-7; the D is unclear. The germline CDR1 and CDR2 sequences are LNHDA and SQIVND (reference sequence). The CDR3 totals 14 residues. V shed 2 bases and J shed 4 bases, with 12 bases lying between them. Variable domain in full (rest from reference TRBV19 and TRBJ2-7): DGGITQSPKYLFRKEGQNVTLSCEQNLNHDAMYWYRQDPGQGLRLIYYSQIVNDFQKGDIAEGYSVSREKKESFPLTVTSAQKNPTAFYLCASSIWVGPYEQYFGPGTRLTVT.

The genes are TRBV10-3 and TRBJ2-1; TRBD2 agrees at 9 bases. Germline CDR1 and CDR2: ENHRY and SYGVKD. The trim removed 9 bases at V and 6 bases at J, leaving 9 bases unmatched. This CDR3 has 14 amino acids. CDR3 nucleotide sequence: TGTGCCATATTATCGACTAGCGGCGTCAATGAGCAGTTCTTC. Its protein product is CAILSTSGVNEQFF.

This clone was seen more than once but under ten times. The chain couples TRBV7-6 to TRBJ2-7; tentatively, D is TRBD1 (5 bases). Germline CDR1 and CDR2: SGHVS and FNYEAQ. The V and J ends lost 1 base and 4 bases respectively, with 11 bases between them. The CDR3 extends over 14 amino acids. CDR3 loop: CASSLVQDKYEQYF. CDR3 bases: TGTGCCAGCAGCTTAGTACAGGATAAGTACGAGCAGTACTTC.

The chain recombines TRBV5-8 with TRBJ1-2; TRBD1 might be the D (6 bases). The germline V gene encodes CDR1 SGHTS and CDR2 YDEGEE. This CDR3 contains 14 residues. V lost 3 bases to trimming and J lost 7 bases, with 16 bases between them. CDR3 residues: CASSSGRGIGGYTF. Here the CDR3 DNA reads TGTGCCAGCAGCTCTGGAAGGGGGATCGGTGGCTACACCTTC. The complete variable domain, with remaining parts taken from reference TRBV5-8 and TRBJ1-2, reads EAGVTQSPTHLIKTRGQQATLRCSPISGHTSVYWYQQALGLGLQFLLWYDEGEERNRGNFPPRFSGRQFPNYSSELNVNALELEDSALYLCASSSGRGIGGYTFGSGTRLTVV.

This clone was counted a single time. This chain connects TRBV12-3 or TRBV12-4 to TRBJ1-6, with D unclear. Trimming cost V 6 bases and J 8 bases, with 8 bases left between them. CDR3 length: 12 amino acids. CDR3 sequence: CASSVNDSPLHF. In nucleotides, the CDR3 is TGTGCCAGCAGCGTAAACGATTCACCCCTCCACTTT.

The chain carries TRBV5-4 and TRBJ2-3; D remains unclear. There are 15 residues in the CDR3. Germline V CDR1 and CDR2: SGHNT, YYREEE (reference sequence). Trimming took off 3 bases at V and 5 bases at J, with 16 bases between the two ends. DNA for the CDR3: TGTGCCAGCAGCTCCTTCGGTTTTGGGAAAGATACGCAGTATTTT. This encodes CASSSFGFGKDTQYF.

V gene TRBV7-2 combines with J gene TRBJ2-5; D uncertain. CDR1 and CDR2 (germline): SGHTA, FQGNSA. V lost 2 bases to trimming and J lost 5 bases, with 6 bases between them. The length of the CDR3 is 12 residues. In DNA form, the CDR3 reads TGTGCCAGCAGCTTATACTTGGAGACCCAGTACTTC. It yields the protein CASSLYLETQYF. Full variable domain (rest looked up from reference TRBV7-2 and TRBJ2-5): GAGVSQSPSNKVTEKGKDVELRCDPISGHTALYWYRQSLGQGLEFLIYFQGNSAPDKSGLPSDRFSAERTGGSVSTLTIQRTQQEDSAVYLCASSLYLETQYFGPGTRLLVL.

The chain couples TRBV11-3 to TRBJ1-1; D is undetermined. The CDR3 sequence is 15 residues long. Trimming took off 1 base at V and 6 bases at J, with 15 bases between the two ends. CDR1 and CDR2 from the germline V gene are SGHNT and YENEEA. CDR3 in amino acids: CASSLGPDWLSEAFF. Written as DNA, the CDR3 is TGTGCCAGCAGCTTAGGCCCTGATTGGCTCTCTGAAGCTTTCTTT.

The CDR3 reads CASFAGGTGGYTF. In DNA, the CDR3 is TGTGCCAGCTTCGCAGGGGGTACGGGGGGCTACACCTTC. The chain is built from TRBV2 and TRBJ1-2; 7 bases fit TRBD1. J lost 8 bases, V lost 8 bases, and 11 bases had no gene match. Germline V gene sequence: CDR1 SNHLY, CDR2 FYNNEI. This CDR3 is 13 amino acids long.

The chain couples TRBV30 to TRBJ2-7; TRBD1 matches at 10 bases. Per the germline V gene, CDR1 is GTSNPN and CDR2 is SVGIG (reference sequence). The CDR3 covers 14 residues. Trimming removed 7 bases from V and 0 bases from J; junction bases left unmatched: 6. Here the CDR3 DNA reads TGTGCCTCCAATGGACAGGGGGGCTCCTACGAGCAGTACTTC. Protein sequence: CASNGQGGSYEQYF.

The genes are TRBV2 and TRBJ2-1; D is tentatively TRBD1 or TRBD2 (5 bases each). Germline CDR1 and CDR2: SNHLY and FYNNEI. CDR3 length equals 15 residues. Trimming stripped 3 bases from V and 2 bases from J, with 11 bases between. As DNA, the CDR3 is TGTGCCAGCAGTGAGACCGGGACCACCTACAATGAGCAGTTCTTC. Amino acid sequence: CASSETGTTYNEQFF.

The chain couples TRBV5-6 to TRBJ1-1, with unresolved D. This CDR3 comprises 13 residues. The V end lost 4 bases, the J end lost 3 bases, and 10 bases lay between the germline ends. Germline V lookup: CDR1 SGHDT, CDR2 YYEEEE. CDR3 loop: CASSPAGDTEAFF. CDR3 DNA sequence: TGTGCCAGCAGCCCCGCCGGGGACACTGAAGCTTTCTTT. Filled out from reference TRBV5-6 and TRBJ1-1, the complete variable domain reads DAGVTQSPTHLIKTRGQQVTLRCSPKSGHDTVSWYQQALGQGPQFIFQYYEEEERQRGNFPDRFSGHQFPNYSSELNVNALLLGDSALYLCASSPAGDTEAFFGQGTRLTVV.

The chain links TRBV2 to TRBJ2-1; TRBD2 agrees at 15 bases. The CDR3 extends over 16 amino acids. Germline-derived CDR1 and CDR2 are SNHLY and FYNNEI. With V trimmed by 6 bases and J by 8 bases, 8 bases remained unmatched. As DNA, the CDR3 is TGTGCCAGCAGCCCCGGGACTAGCGGGGGGATGGATGAGCAGTTCTTC. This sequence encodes CASSPGTSGGMDEQFF.

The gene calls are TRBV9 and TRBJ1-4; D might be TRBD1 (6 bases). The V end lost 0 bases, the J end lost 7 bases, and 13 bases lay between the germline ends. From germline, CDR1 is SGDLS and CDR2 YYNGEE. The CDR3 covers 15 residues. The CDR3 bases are TGTGCCAGCAGCGTAGATCCGGGGGCGAGTGAAAAACTGTTTTTT. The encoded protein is CASSVDPGASEKLFF.

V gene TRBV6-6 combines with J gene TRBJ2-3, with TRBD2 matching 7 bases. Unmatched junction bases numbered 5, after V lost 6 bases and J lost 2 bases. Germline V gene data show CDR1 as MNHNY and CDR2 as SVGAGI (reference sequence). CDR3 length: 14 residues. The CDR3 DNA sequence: TGTGCCAGCAGCAAGCGGGGCGACACAGATACGCAGTATTTT. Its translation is CASSKRGDTDTQYF.

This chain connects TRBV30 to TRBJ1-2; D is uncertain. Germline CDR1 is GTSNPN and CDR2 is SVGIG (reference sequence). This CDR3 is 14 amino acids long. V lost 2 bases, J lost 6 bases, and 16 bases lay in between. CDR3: CAWSLVKPTDGYTF. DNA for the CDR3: TGTGCCTGGAGTCTCGTAAAACCGACCGATGGCTACACCTTC.

CDR3 residues: CATSRRTTQNTEAFF. The CDR3 nucleotides read TGTGCCACCAGCAGACGAACCACTCAGAACACTGAAGCTTTCTTT. The chain carries TRBV15 and TRBJ1-1; D is ambiguous. V was clipped by 2 bases and J by 1 base, with 11 bases between them. Germline V gene data show CDR1 as LNHNV and CDR2 as YYDKDF (reference sequence). The CDR3 contains 15 residues.

The CDR3 protein is CASSDGTGYEQYF. In DNA form, the CDR3 reads TGCGCCAGCAGCGATGGGACAGGGTACGAGCAGTACTTC. V and J are TRBV5-1 and TRBJ2-7; the match to TRBD1 covers 9 bases. With 4 bases clipped from V and 4 bases from J, the junction kept 3 bases outside the gene matches. This CDR3 is built from 13 residues. The germline V gene encodes CDR1 SGHRS and CDR2 YFSETQ. The complete variable domain, with remaining parts taken from reference TRBV5-1 and TRBJ2-7, reads KAGVTQTPRYLIKTRGQQVTLSCSPISGHRSVSWYQQTPGQGLQFLFEYFSETQRNKGNFPGRFSGRQFSNSRSEMNVSTLELGDSALYLCASSDGTGYEQYFGPGTRLTVT.

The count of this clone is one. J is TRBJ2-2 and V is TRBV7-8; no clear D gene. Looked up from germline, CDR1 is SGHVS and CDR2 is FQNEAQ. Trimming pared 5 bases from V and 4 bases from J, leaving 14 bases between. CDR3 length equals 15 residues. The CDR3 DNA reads TGTGCCAGCAGCCCTCAAAAGCGAAGCACCGGGGAGCTGTTTTTT. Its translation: CASSPQKRSTGELFF.

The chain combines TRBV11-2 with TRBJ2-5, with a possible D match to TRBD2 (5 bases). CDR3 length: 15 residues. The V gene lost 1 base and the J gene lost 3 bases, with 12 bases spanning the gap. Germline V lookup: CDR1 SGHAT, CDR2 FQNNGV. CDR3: CASSLGPWGEETQYF. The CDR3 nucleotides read TGTGCCAGCAGCTTAGGGCCTTGGGGAGAAGAGACCCAGTACTTC.

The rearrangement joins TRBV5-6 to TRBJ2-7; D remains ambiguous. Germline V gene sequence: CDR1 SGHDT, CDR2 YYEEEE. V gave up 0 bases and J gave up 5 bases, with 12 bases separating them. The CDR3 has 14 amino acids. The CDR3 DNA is TGTGCCAGCAGCTTGGGGGGTCCGGGTAACGAGCAGTACTTC. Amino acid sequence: CASSLGGPGNEQYF.

CDR3 coding DNA: TGTGCCAGCAGCGTAGGAGGAGGCAGGGGGAATTCACCCCTCCACTTT. The encoded protein is CASSVGGGRGNSPLHF. The chain employs TRBV9 and TRBJ1-6; 7 bases fit TRBD1. Germline assignment: CDR1 SGDLS and CDR2 YYNGEE. V lost 0 bases to trimming and J lost 7 bases; unmatched junction nucleotides: 7. The CDR3 length is 16 residues.

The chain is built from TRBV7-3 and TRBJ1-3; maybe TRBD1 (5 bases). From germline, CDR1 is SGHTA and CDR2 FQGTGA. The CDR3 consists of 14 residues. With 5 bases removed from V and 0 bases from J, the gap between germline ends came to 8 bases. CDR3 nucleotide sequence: TGTGCCAGCAGCCCGACAGCCTCTGGAAACACCATATATTTT. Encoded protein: CASSPTASGNTIYF. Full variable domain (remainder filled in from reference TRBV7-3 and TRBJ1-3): GAGVSQTPSNKVTEKGKYVELRCDPISGHTALYWYRQSLGQGPEFLIYFQGTGAADDSGLPNDRFFAVRPEGSVSTLKIQRTERGDSAVYLCASSPTASGNTIYFGEGSWLTVV.

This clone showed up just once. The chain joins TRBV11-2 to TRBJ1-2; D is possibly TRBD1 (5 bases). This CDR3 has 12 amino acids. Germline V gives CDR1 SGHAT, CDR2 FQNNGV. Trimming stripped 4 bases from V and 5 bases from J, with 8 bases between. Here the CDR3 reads CASSYRSYGYTF. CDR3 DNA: TGTGCCAGCAGCTACAGGTCGTATGGCTACACCTTC.

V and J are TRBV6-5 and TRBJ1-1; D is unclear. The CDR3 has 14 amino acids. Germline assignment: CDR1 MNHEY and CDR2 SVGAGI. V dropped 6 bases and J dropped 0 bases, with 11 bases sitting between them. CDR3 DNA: TGTGCCAGCAGAACTCCCGGGATGAACACTGAAGCTTTCTTT. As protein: CASRTPGMNTEAFF.

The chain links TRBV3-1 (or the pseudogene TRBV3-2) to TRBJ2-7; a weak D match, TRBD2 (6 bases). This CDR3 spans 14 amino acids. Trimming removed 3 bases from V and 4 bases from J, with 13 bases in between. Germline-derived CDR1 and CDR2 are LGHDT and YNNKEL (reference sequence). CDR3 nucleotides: TGTGCCAGCAGCCACAAAACCGGGGGATACGAGCAGTACTTC. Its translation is CASSHKTGGYEQYF.

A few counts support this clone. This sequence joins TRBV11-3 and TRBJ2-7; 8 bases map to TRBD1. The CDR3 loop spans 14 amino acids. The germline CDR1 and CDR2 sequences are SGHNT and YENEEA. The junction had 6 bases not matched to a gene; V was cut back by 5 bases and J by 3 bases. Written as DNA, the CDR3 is TGTGCCAGCAGCGGACGGACAGGGTACTACGAGCAGTACTTC. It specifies CASSGRTGYYEQYF. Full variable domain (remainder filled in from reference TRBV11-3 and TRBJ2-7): EAGVVQSPRYKIIEKKQPVAFWCNPISGHNTLYWYLQNLGQGPELLIRYENEEAVDDSQLPKDRFSAERLKGVDSTLKIQPAELGDSAVYLCASSGRTGYYEQYFGPGTRLTVT.